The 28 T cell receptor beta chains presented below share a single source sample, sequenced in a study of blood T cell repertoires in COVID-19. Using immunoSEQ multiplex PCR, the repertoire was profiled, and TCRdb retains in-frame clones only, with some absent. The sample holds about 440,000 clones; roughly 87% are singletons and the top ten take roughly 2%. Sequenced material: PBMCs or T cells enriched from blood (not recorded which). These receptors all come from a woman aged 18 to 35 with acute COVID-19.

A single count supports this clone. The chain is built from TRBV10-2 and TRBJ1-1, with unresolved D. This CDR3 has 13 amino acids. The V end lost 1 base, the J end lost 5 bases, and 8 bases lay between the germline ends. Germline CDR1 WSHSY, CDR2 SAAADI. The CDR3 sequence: CASSEFTGTEAFF. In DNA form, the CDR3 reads TGCGCCAGCAGTGAGTTCACGGGAACTGAAGCTTTCTTT.

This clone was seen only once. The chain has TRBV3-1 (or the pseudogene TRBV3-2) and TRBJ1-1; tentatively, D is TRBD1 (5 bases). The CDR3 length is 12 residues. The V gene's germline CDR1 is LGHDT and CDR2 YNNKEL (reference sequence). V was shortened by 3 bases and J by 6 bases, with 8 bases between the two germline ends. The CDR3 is CASSHAGPEAFF. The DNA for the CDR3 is TGTGCCAGCAGCCACGCAGGGCCTGAAGCTTTCTTT.

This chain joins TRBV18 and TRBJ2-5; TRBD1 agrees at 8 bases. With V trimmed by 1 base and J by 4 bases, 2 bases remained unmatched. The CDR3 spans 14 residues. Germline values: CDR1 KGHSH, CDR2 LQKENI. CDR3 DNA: TGTGCCAGCTCACCACAAACAGGGGGAGAGACCCAGTACTTC. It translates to CASSPQTGGETQYF. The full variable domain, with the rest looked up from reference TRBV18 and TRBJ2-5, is NAGVMQNPRHLVRRRGQEARLRCSPMKGHSHVYWYRQLPEEGLKFMVYLQKENIIDESGMPKERFSAEFPKEGPSILRIQQVVRGDSAAYFCASSPQTGGETQYFGPGTRLLVL.

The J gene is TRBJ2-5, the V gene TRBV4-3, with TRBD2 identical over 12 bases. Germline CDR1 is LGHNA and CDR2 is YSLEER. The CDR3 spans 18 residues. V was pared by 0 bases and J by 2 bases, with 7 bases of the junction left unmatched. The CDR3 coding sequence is TGCGCCAGCAGCCAAGAATACCTAGCGGGAGGGCGGCAAGAGACCCAGTACTTC. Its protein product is CASSQEYLAGGRQETQYF.

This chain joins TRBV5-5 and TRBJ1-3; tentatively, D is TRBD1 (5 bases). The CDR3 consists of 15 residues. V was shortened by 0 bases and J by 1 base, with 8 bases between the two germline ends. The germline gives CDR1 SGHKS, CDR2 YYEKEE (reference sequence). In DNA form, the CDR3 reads TGTGCCAGCAGCTTGGCAGGGACTTCTGGAAACACCATATATTTT. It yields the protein CASSLAGTSGNTIYF.

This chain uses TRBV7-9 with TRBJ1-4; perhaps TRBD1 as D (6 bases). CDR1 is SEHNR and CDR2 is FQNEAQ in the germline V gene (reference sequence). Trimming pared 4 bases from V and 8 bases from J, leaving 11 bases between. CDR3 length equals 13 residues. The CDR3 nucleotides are TGTGCCAGCAGCTCGACAGGAGAAGAAAAACTGTTTTTT. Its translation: CASSSTGEEKLFF.

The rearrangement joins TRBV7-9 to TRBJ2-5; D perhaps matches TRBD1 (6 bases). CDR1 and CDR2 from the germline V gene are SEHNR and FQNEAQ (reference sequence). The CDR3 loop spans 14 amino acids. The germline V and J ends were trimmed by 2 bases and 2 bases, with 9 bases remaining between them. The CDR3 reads CASSLTQGQETQYF. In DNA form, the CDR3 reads TGTGCCAGCAGCTTAACACAGGGTCAAGAGACCCAGTACTTC.

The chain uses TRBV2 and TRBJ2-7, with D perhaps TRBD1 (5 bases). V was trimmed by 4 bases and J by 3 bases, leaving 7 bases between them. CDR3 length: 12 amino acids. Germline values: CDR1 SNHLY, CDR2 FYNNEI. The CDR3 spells CASSAGYYEQYF. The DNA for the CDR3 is TGTGCCAGCAGTGCAGGGTACTACGAGCAGTACTTC.

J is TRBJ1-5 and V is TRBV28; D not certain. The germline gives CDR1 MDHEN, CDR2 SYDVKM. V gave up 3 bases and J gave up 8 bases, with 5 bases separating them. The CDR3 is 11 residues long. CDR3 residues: CASSFREPQHF. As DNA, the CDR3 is TGTGCCAGCAGTTTCCGGGAGCCCCAGCATTTT.

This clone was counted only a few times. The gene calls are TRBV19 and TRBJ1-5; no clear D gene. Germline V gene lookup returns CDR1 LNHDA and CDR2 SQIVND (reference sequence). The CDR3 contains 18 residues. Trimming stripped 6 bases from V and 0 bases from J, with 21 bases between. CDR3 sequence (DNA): TGTGCCAGTAGCCGCCTGGAGACGTCAAGATATAGCAATCAGCCCCAGCATTTT. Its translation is CASSRLETSRYSNQPQHF. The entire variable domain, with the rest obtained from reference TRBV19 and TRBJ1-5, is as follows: DGGITQSPKYLFRKEGQNVTLSCEQNLNHDAMYWYRQDPGQGLRLIYYSQIVNDFQKGDIAEGYSVSREKKESFPLTVTSAQKNPTAFYLCASSRLETSRYSNQPQHFGDGTRLSIL.

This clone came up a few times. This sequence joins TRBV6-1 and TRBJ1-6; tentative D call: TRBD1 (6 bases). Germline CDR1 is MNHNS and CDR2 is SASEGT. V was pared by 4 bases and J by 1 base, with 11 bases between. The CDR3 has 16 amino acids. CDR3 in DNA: TGTGCCAGCAGTGGGGGGACATATTCCTATAATTCACCCCTCCACTTT. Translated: CASSGGTYSYNSPLHF.

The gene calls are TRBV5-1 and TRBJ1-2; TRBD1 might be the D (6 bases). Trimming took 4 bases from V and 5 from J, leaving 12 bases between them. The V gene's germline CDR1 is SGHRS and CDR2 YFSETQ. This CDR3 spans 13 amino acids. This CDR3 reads CASSDGTTYGYTF. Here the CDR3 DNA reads TGCGCCAGCAGCGACGGGACAACTTATGGCTACACCTTC.

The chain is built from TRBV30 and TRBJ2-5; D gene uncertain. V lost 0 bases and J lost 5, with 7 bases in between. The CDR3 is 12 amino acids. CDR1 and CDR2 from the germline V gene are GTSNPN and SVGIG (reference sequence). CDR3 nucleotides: TGTGCCTGGAGTGTAATCTACGAGACCCAGTACTTC. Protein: CAWSVIYETQYF.

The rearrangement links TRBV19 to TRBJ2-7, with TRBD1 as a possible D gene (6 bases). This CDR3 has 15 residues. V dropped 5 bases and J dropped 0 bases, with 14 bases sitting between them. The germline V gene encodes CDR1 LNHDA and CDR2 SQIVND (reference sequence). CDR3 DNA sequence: TGTGCCAGTAGTGCCGTGGGGGCGGACTCCTACGAGCAGTACTTC. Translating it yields CASSAVGADSYEQYF.

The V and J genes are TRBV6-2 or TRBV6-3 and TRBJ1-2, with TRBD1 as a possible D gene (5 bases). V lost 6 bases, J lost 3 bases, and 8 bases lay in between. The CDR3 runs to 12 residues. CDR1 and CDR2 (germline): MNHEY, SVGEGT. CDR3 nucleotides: TGTGCCAGCAGCGCAGGGTACTATGGCTACACCTTC. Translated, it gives CASSAGYYGYTF.

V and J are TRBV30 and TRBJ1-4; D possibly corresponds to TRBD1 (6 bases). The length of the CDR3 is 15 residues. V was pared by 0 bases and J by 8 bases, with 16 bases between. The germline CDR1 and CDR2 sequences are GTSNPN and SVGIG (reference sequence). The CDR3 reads CAWSVGGVRREKLFF. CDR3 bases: TGTGCCTGGAGTGTAGGGGGGGTTAGAAGGGAAAAACTGTTTTTT.

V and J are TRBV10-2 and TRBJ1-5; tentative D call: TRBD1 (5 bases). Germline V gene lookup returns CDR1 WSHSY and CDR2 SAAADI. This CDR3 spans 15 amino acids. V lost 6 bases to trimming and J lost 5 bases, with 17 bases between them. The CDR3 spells CASSALGEGDQPQHF. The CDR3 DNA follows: TGCGCCAGCAGCGCCCTAGGGGAAGGGGATCAGCCCCAGCATTTT.

This CDR3 is CASSIPGQVGRDQPQHF. The CDR3 nucleotides read TGTGCCAGCAGTATACCGGGACAGGTTGGCCGTGATCAGCCCCAGCATTTT. J is TRBJ1-5 and V is TRBV2; 8 bases map to TRBD1. J gave up 5 bases and V 5 bases, and 14 bases lay outside the gene matches. The CDR3 loop spans 17 amino acids. Looked up from germline, CDR1 is SNHLY and CDR2 is FYNNEI.

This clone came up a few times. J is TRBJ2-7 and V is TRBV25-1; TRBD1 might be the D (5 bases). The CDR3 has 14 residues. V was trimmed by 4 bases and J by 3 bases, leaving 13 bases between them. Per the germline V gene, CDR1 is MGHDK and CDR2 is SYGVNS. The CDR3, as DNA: TGTGCCAGCAGTGTTGCAGGGATGGGCTACGAGCAGTACTTC. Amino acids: CASSVAGMGYEQYF.

The CDR3 DNA reads as TGTGCCAGCAGCCAAGGGTCGGGAGGAAATACGCAGTATTTT. It yields the protein CASSQGSGGNTQYF. V is TRBV3-1 (or the pseudogene TRBV3-2) and J is TRBJ2-3; 7 bases align to TRBD2. The germline gives CDR1 LGHDT, CDR2 YNNKEL (reference sequence). This CDR3 has 14 amino acids. Germline trimming cut 1 base from V and 7 bases from J; bases unmatched to any gene: 5.

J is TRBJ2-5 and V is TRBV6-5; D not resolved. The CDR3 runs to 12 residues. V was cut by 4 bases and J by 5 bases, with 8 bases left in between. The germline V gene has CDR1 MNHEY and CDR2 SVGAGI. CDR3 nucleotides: TGTGCCAGCAGTTCCGTGAGGGAGACCCAGTACTTC. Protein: CASSSVRETQYF.

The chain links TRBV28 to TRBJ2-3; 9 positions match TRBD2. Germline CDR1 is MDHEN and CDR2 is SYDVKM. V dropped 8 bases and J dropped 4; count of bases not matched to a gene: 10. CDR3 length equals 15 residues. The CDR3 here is CASLSGGVKADTQYF. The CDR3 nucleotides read TGTGCCAGCCTTAGCGGGGGAGTGAAGGCAGATACGCAGTATTTT.

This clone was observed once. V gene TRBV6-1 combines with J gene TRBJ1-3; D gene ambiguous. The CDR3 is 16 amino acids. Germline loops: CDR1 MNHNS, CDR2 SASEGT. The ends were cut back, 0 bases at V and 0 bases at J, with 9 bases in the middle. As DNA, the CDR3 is TGTGCCAGCAGTGAAGCTTACAGCTACTCTGGAAACACCATATATTTT. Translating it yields CASSEAYSYSGNTIYF.

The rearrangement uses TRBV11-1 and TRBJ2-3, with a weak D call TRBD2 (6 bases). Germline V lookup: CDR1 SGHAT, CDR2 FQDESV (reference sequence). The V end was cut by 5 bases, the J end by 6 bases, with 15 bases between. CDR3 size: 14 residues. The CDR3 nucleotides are TGTGCCAGCAGCCATCCTAACGGAGGGGATACGCAGTATTTT. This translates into CASSHPNGGDTQYF.

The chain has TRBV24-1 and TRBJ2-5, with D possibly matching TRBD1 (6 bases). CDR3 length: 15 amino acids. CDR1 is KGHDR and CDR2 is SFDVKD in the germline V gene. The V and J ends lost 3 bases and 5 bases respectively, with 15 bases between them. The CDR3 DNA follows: TGTGCCACCAGTGATCATGACAGGCCGGGGGAGACCCAGTACTTC. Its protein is CATSDHDRPGETQYF.

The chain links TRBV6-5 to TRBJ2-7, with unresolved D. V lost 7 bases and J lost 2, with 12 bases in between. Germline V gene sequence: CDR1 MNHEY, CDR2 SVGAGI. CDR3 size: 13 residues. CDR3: CASKATITYEQYF. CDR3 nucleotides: TGTGCCAGCAAGGCGACAATTACCTACGAGCAGTACTTC.

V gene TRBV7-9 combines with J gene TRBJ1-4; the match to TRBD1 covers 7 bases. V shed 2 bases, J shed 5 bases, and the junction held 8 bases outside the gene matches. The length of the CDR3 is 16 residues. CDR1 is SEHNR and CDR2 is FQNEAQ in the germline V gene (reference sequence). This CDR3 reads CASSLLSTQGNEKLFF. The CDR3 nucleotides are TGTGCCAGCAGCTTACTTTCGACACAGGGGAATGAAAAACTGTTTTTT. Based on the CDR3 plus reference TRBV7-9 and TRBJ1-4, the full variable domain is DTGVSQNPRHKITKRGQNVTFRCDPISEHNRLYWYRQTLGQGPEFLTYFQNEAQLEKSRLLSDRFSAERPKGSFSTLEIQRTEQGDSAMYLCASSLLSTQGNEKLFFGSGTQLSVL.

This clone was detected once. CDR3 in amino acids: CASSPRDKVNQPQHF. CDR3 DNA sequence: TGTGCCAGCAGTCCCCGTGACAAGGTCAATCAGCCCCAGCATTTT. The V call is TRBV27, the J call TRBJ1-5; D uncertain. This CDR3 contains 15 residues. Trimming stripped 5 bases from V and 3 bases from J, with 14 bases between. Germline CDR1 is MNHEY and CDR2 is SMNVEV (reference sequence).